A single sample gave rise to the 23 T cell receptor beta chains below, sequenced in a study of shared clonotypes between healthy human individuals. Profiling relied on immunoSEQ multiplex PCR, and the TCRdb table lists in-frame clones only, not all of them. The sample consists of about 680,000 clones, roughly 70% of them appearing once. The sample taken for sequencing was memory CD4+ T cells sorted from blood. Described subset: CD45RA-negative fraction. The receptors come from a woman aged 25 to 39 in good health.

This chain connects TRBV6-4 to TRBJ2-1, with 7 bases lining up with TRBD2. CDR3 length: 14 residues. Germline assignment: CDR1 MRHNA and CDR2 SNTAGT. Unmatched junction bases numbered 12, after V lost 6 bases and J lost 10 bases. The CDR3 DNA is TGTGCCAGCAGCAGGACTAGGGAAACGGACGAGCAGTTCTTC. Its protein product is CASSRTRETDEQFF.

This clone is a singleton in its sample. The chain combines TRBV5-8 with TRBJ2-1, with 10 bases matching TRBD1. The CDR3 has 15 residues. V dropped 3 bases and J dropped 8; count of bases not matched to a gene: 8. The germline gives CDR1 SGHTS, CDR2 YDEGEE. The CDR3 coding sequence is TGTGCCAGCAGCTCGGGGACAGGGGAGGGGGATGAGCAGTTCTTC. It translates to CASSSGTGEGDEQFF. The variable domain in full, completed from reference TRBV5-8 and TRBJ2-1, reads EAGVTQSPTHLIKTRGQQATLRCSPISGHTSVYWYQQALGLGLQFLLWYDEGEERNRGNFPPRFSGRQFPNYSSELNVNALELEDSALYLCASSSGTGEGDEQFFGPGTRLTVL.

This chain uses TRBV7-2 with TRBJ2-1; no clear D gene. This CDR3 has 16 residues. The V end was cut by 5 bases, the J end by 0 bases, with 14 bases between. Per germline, CDR1 SGHTA and CDR2 FQGNSA. The CDR3: CASSLLNFPSYNEQFF. CDR3 bases: TGTGCCAGCAGCCTGCTAAACTTCCCCTCCTACAATGAGCAGTTCTTC.

This chain's CDR3 is CASRRGTGRSTEAFF. DNA of the CDR3: TGTGCCAGCAGGCGAGGGACAGGACGTTCCACTGAAGCTTTCTTT. The chain links TRBV7-8 to TRBJ1-1; 8 bases fit TRBD1. V gave up 6 bases and J gave up 4 bases; unmatched junction bases: 10. Germline V gene data show CDR1 as SGHVS and CDR2 as FQNEAQ. CDR3 size: 15 residues. The full variable domain, its missing parts supplied by reference TRBV7-8 and TRBJ1-1, is GAGVSQSPRYKVAKRGQDVALRCDPISGHVSLFWYQQALGQGPEFLTYFQNEAQLDKSGLPSDRFFAERPEGSVSTLKIQRTQQEDSAVYLCASRRGTGRSTEAFFGQGTRLTVV.

This clone was found once. V is TRBV5-1 and J is TRBJ2-3; D perhaps matches TRBD2 (5 bases). The V gene's germline CDR1 is SGHRS and CDR2 YFSETQ. The CDR3 has 16 amino acids. The V end was cut by 5 bases, the J end by 1 base, with 17 bases between. The DNA for the CDR3 is TGCGCCAGCAGTAAGTCAGCGGAATACCGCACAGATACGCAGTATTTT. This gives the protein CASSKSAEYRTDTQYF.

The V and J genes are TRBV5-4 and TRBJ2-7; D possibly corresponds to TRBD2 (6 bases). Germline CDR1 and CDR2: SGHNT and YYREEE (reference sequence). The ends were cut back, 0 bases at V and 2 bases at J, with 12 bases in the middle. The CDR3 contains 15 residues. The CDR3 loop is CASSLGLAVPYEQYF. Written as DNA, the CDR3 is TGTGCCAGCAGCTTGGGGTTAGCGGTTCCCTACGAGCAGTACTTC. The full variable domain, with the rest looked up from reference TRBV5-4 and TRBJ2-7, is ETGVTQSPTHLIKTRGQQVTLRCSSQSGHNTVSWYQQALGQGPQFIFQYYREEENGRGNFPPRFSGLQFPNYSSELNVNALELDDSALYLCASSLGLAVPYEQYFGPGTRLTVT.

The chain is built from TRBV30 and TRBJ1-4, with unresolved D. Per the germline V gene, CDR1 is GTSNPN and CDR2 is SVGIG (reference sequence). V lost 2 bases and J lost 4, with 5 bases in between. The CDR3 is made up of 12 amino acids. The CDR3 is CAWSSSNEKLFF. Here the CDR3 DNA reads TGTGCCTGGAGTTCGAGTAATGAAAAACTGTTTTTT.

This chain links TRBV19 with TRBJ1-2; D may be TRBD1 (5 bases). Germline lookup yields CDR1 LNHDA and CDR2 SQIVND (reference sequence). The V end was cut by 7 bases, the J end by 4 bases, with 19 bases between. The CDR3 spans 15 residues. This chain's CDR3 is CASTGTRTGGYGYTF. The CDR3 region has the DNA TGTGCCAGTACCGGGACGCGCACCGGGGGCTATGGCTACACCTTC.

This sequence joins TRBV19 and TRBJ1-1, with 7 bases fitting TRBD1. Looked up from germline, CDR1 is LNHDA and CDR2 is SQIVND (reference sequence). The CDR3 runs to 15 residues. V gave up 4 bases and J gave up 2 bases; unmatched junction bases: 7. DNA of the CDR3: TGTGCCAGTAGTAGACAGGGTGGTTTTAACACTGAAGCTTTCTTT. It encodes CASSRQGGFNTEAFF.

CDR3 amino acids: CASSLPDRGREELFF. DNA of the CDR3: TGCGCCAGCAGCTTGCCGGACAGGGGGCGTGAGGAGCTGTTTTTT. The genes are TRBV5-1 and TRBJ2-2, with 11 nucleotides matching TRBD1. Germline V CDR1 and CDR2: SGHRS, YFSETQ. Trimming took 1 base from V and 10 from J; bases not matched to a gene: 6. The CDR3 extends over 15 amino acids.

The CDR3 DNA follows: TGTGCCACTAATTCCGGACAGGGGTGGCACGAGCAGTACTTC. Its translation is CATNSGQGWHEQYF. This chain connects TRBV19 to TRBJ2-5; 9 bases agree with TRBD1. The J call is doubtful: the DNA matches TRBJ2-7 better. This CDR3 has 14 amino acids. Germline CDR1 reads LNHDA; CDR2 reads SQIVND (reference sequence).

This clone was counted many times. V and J are TRBV18 and TRBJ2-7; D may be TRBD1 (5 bases). The ends were cut back, 3 bases at V and 5 bases at J, with 11 bases in the middle. Germline values: CDR1 KGHSH, CDR2 LQKENI. The CDR3 loop spans 13 amino acids. The CDR3 nucleotides are TGTGCCAGCTCACCCAGGGTGAAGAACGAGCAGTACTTC. Its translation: CASSPRVKNEQYF.

The chain joins TRBV7-2 to TRBJ1-2; D perhaps matches TRBD1 (5 bases). CDR1 and CDR2 (germline): SGHTA, FQGNSA. CDR3 size: 15 residues. Trimming left V 0 bases short and J 5 bases short, with 13 bases between. CDR3 DNA sequence: TGTGCCAGCAGCTTAGCGCATGGGCAGGGTTATGGCTACACCTTC. This codes for CASSLAHGQGYGYTF.

This clone was picked up a small number of times. J is TRBJ1-4 and V is TRBV10-2; D ambiguous. Germline-derived CDR1 and CDR2 are WSHSY and SAAADI. The CDR3 has 15 amino acids. V lost 3 bases, J lost 5 bases, and 13 bases lay in between. CDR3 residues: CASSDYNTGNEKLFF. CDR3 nucleotides: TGCGCCAGCAGTGACTACAACACGGGAAATGAAAAACTGTTTTTT.

J is TRBJ2-3 and V is TRBV19; 9 bases map to TRBD2. Germline V CDR1 and CDR2: LNHDA, SQIVND (reference sequence). Trimming took 4 bases from V and 2 from J; bases not matched to a gene: 4. CDR3 length equals 15 residues. The CDR3 loop reads CASSTLAGYTDTQYF. Written as DNA, the CDR3 is TGTGCCAGTAGTACCCTAGCGGGGTACACAGATACGCAGTATTTT.

With regard to this clone: The sample has other DNA sequences that encode this CDR3 too. V usage is TRBV27 and J usage is TRBJ1-5; no clear D gene. CDR1 is MNHEY and CDR2 is SMNVEV in the germline V gene (reference sequence). Trimming took 2 bases from V and 4 from J, leaving 6 bases between them. The CDR3 runs 13 residues. The CDR3 region is CASSLRENQPQHF. The CDR3 bases are TGTGCCAGCAGTTTAAGGGAAAATCAGCCCCAGCATTTT.

This chain joins TRBV4-1 and TRBJ1-3, with a tentative D call TRBD1 (6 bases). This CDR3 is built from 15 residues. Germline assignment: CDR1 MGHRA and CDR2 YSYEKL. The ends were cut back, 1 base at V and 4 bases at J, with 11 bases in the middle. The CDR3 bases are TGCGCCAGCAGCCAAGCACGGGGGGCCGGAAACACCATATATTTT. Translating it yields CASSQARGAGNTIYF.

The chain joins TRBV5-8 to TRBJ1-3, with a possible D match to TRBD1 (5 bases). V lost 6 bases and J 1 base, leaving 20 bases between the germline ends. Germline V gene data show CDR1 as SGHTS and CDR2 as YDEGEE. This CDR3 is built from 17 residues. This chain's CDR3 is CASNRGAGSRSGNTIYF. The CDR3 coding sequence is TGTGCCAGCAACCGAGGGGCAGGGTCGAGGTCTGGAAACACCATATATTTT.

Comments on this clone: A much larger clonotype is one base distant, so this may be a read error. This CDR3 is also generated by other DNA sequences in the sample. The chain combines TRBV5-6 with TRBJ1-1, with 9 bases lining up with TRBD1. The CDR3 is made up of 14 amino acids. The V and J ends lost 3 bases and 5 bases, in that order; junction bases with no gene match: 5. The germline CDR1 and CDR2 sequences are SGHDT and YYEEEE. The CDR3 is CASSWGQGWTEAFF. CDR3 in DNA: TGTGCCAGCAGCTGGGGACAGGGTTGGACTGAAGCTTTCTTT. The whole variable domain, filled in from reference TRBV5-6 and TRBJ1-1, reads DAGVTQSPTHLIKTRGQQVTLRCSPKSGHDTVSWYQQALGQGPQFIFQYYEEEERQRGNFPDRFSGHQFPNYSSELNVNALLLGDSALYLCASSWGQGWTEAFFGQGTRLTVV.

The CDR3 loop is CASSPSSGRAEQFF. The DNA for the CDR3 is TGTGCCAGCAGCCCCTCTAGCGGGAGAGCTGAGCAGTTCTTC. The J gene is TRBJ2-1, the V gene TRBV7-7; 10 bases are shared with TRBD2. CDR1 SSHAT and CDR2 FNYEAQ come from the germline V gene (reference sequence). There are 14 residues in the CDR3. The V and J ends lost 5 bases and 9 bases, in that order; junction bases with no gene match: 7.

The chain employs TRBV28 and TRBJ2-7; maybe TRBD1 (5 bases). Trimming took 7 bases from V and 0 from J, leaving 16 bases between them. Germline V lookup: CDR1 MDHEN, CDR2 SYDVKM. The length of the CDR3 is 15 residues. The CDR3 is CASTKQGLPSYEQYF. CDR3 coding DNA: TGTGCCAGCACGAAGCAGGGATTGCCCTCCTACGAGCAGTACTTC.

The chain recombines TRBV6-5 with TRBJ2-1; D unclear. Germline-derived CDR1 and CDR2 are MNHEY and SVGAGI. The ends were cut back, 0 bases at V and 7 bases at J, with 13 bases in the middle. This CDR3 contains 15 residues. The DNA of the CDR3 is TGTGCCAGCAGTTACTCCTCCGCCAACCCTAATGAGCAGTTCTTC. Translating it yields CASSYSSANPNEQFF.

This clone was detected only once. This same CDR3 is encoded by further DNA sequences in the sample. The chain is built from TRBV5-1 and TRBJ2-7; the D call may be TRBD1 or TRBD2 (5 bases each). Germline CDR1 SGHRS, CDR2 YFSETQ. Trimming removed 0 bases at V and 2 bases at J, with 9 bases between. The CDR3 sequence is 14 residues long. The CDR3 loop is CASSLAQGPYEQYF. DNA of the CDR3: TGCGCCAGCAGCTTGGCGCAGGGACCCTACGAGCAGTACTTC.